A selection of T cell receptor beta chains follows, all from one sample in a study of chemoradiotherapy in HPV16-positive cancers. The repertoire was sequenced with immunoSEQ multiplex PCR; TCRdb's copy has only in-frame clones and lacks some. The sample records approximately 8,600 clones, approximately 80% being singletons. The sample was taken from a patient who underwent chemoradiotherapy. The receptors derive from a human donor with HPV-associated anogenital cancer. CDR3s include the opening cysteine and the closing phenylalanine or tryptophan. A D gene is named only where the DNA matches it firmly. Clone size appears in some rows only: once, few, many, or a class for an expanded clone.

v_call,j_call,clone_size,d_call,cdr3_aa,cdr3_nt
TRBV29-1,TRBJ2-1,once,TRBD1,CSASRGNGNEQFF,TGCAGCGCCTCCAGGGGGAATGGCAATGAGCAGTTCTTC
TRBV18,TRBJ2-7,.,.,CASSPLDGEQYF,TGTGCCAGCTCACCACTGGATGGGGAGCAGTACTTC
TRBV27,TRBJ1-1,.,.,CASSLQRNTEAFF,TGTGCCAGCAGTCTCCAGAGGAACACTGAAGCTTTCTTT
TRBV28,TRBJ1-5,.,TRBD1,CASSLQSGGPQPQHF,TGTGCCAGCAGTTTACAGTCAGGGGGCCCTCAGCCCCAGCATTTT
TRBV10-3,TRBJ2-7,.,.,CAISTDSYEQYF,TGTGCCATCAGTACTGATTCCTACGAGCAGTACTTC
TRBV7-2,TRBJ2-2,few,.,CASSRGTRALTGELFF,TGTGCCAGCAGCCGCGGGACCCGAGCGCTTACCGGGGAGCTGTTTTTT
TRBV11-2,TRBJ2-5,.,TRBD1,CASSRLGDRGETQYF,TGTGCCAGCAGCCGCCTGGGGGACAGGGGTGAGACCCAGTACTTC
TRBV29-1,TRBJ1-3,.,.,CSVGSSSGNTIYF,TGCAGCGTTGGTTCGAGCTCTGGAAACACCATATATTTT
TRBV5-4,TRBJ2-3,.,.,CASSLITPGTDTQYF,TGTGCCAGCAGCTTAATCACCCCAGGGACAGATACGCAGTATTTT
TRBV11-3,TRBJ2-1,.,TRBD2,CASSKGTSNYNEQFF,TGTGCCAGCAGCAAAGGGACTAGTAACTACAATGAGCAGTTCTTC
TRBV6-1,TRBJ1-6,.,.,CASSEMAASNNSPLHF,TGTGCCAGCAGTGAAATGGCGGCATCCAATAATTCACCCCTCCACTTT
TRBV4-2,TRBJ1-3,.,TRBD1,CASSPSSPGQGARHTIYF,TGTGCCAGCAGCCCCTCGTCTCCCGGACAGGGGGCTCGACACACCATATATTTT